The present entry profiles one T cell receptor (beta chain) with its context. This clonotype appeared many times. The clone's antigen remains unknown. No base-level quality is on record; no much larger clone is a single base apart. This sample was taken from a study of blood T cells in healthy people across ages (dated by TCRdb to the mid-2010s). Looking at the study overall: In model experiments, template switching captured about one uniquely barcoded TCR beta cDNA molecule for every two T cells. To track age-related changes in TCR beta repertoire diversity, the study relied on deep sequencing normalized with unique cDNA molecular identifiers. The donors were split into four age groups: young (average about 15 years), middle-aged (roughly 40), aged (roughly 65) and long-lived (approximately 80). To avoid experimental bias, donors of different ages were randomly spread across the sequencing lanes. Two additional independent replicas of 1 million unique cDNA reads from the same blood draw were analyzed for two donors (one aged 18 to 29 and one aged 80 or older). General conclusions and limits of the study: Observed TCR beta diversity per million T cells fell roughly linearly with age, and a significant reduction was already apparent by age approximately 41. The percentage of naive T cells measured by flow cytometry correlated strongly with observed TCR beta diversity. Because donor CMV infection status was unknown, age-related changes in expanded clonotypes were potentially confounded. Total diversity estimates from one million sequenced T cells were considered lower bounds and underestimates. Compared with the aged group, the long-lived group had more naive CD4+ T cells, fewer expanded clones and increased TCR diversity, a pattern suggesting age selection. Since profiling was done on bulk unsorted PBMCs, naive and antigen-experienced compartments could not be conclusively compared.

From the cysteine up to the phenylalanine, the CDR3 has a length of 14 residues. Only CDR3 DNA remains: 42 bases, in frame from the first base. The germline V and J ends show losses of 3 bases and 4 bases respectively, and no gene match explains 6 bases of the junction. Libraries were prepared through 5' RACE. Instrument on record: Illumina HiSeq 2500. A second roughly 6 to 12 cycle PCR used a sample-barcoded 5' primer and a J-beta primer mix. Each TCR beta cDNA molecule received a unique molecular identifier from a template-switch 5' adaptor carrying 12 random nucleotides. Each sample yielded at least 3 million CDR3-containing paired-end reads. First-strand cDNA synthesis was performed from all RNA using the Mint cDNA synthesis kit, with priming by a TRBC-specific oligonucleotide. All cDNA was treated with uracil-DNA glycosylase and then went through a first 18-cycle PCR with the universal primers M1SS and BC2_uni_R. In the authors' own workflow: Each sample was normalized by randomly selecting 1 million high-quality reads, each carrying a distinct molecular identifier. Reads sharing molecular identifiers were discarded rather than binned into consensus sequences. MiTCR, set to a Q25 quality threshold and the strictest error-elimination algorithm, was used for CDR3 identification, clonotype clustering and error correction. A nonparametric unseen species model using Euler transformation provided a lower-bound estimate of total TCR beta diversity. TCRdb applied fastp at Q25 and MiXCR to the public reads, then kept only in-frame beta chains. Rows with one shared CDR3 protein collapse into an entry with the most common genes and DNA. In this record, the V and J calls reflect TCRdb's handling and not the investigators' own analysis. The sample has 650,000 to 800,000 distinct CDR3 sequences on record, under 65% of them singletons. The ten largest clones add up to approximately 15% of the sample.

Systemically healthy Caucasian individuals from Russia, roughly 40 in total and aged roughly 6 to 100 years, were included as donors. Around 9.9 milliliters of peripheral blood were collected from each donor into EDTA-treated Vacutainer tubes. Ficoll-Paque density-gradient centrifugation was used to isolate PBMCs, with at least 6 million obtained per sample. Total RNA, at least 5.5 micrograms per sample, was extracted from PBMCs with Trizol reagent. For every donor, an aliquot of PBMCs went through flow cytometry to measure the percentages of naive CD45RAhigh/CD27high T cells. The sequencing sample was made of blood. This chain joins TRBV12-3 or TRBV12-4 to TRBJ2-7; TRBD1 aligns with 7 central bases. This clonotype originated in a woman older than 75 in good health. The bases read TGTGCCAGCAGTTTGTCAGGGGGTTCGTACGAGCAGTACTTC. This translates into CASSLSGGSYEQYF.